This TCR beta chain appears in the sequencing data of a study of shared clonotypes between healthy human individuals. On the study more broadly: CD4 naive and memory got three plates each, CD8 naive two, CD8 memory one. Study-level results: The study's rarefaction showed incomplete sorted-subset sequencing despite large depth. Clonotype sharing across four donors was observed for 5% to 6.5% of naive CD4 clonotypes.

As to this clone: No antigen is known for it.

For each subset, genomic DNA was distributed in equal portions over several immunoSEQ plates. Using immunoSEQ multiplex PCR, the repertoire was profiled, and TCRdb retains in-frame clones only, with some absent. Among some 1.4 million clones, around 97% were seen once, and the ten largest hold 0.95% to 1.5%. Germline V gives CDR1 SGDLS, CDR2 YYNGEE. V was cut by 1 base and J by 0 bases, with 8 bases left in between. The CDR3 consists of 14 residues. Sequencing was done on a sample of naive CD4+ T cells sorted from blood. Sample subset: CD45RA+ positively selected. The chain links TRBV9 to TRBJ2-7; D remains unclear. The sequence derives from a man younger than 45 in good health. CDR3 in DNA: TGTGCCAGCAGCGTATCAGTAAACTCCTACGAGCAGTACTTC. Its translation: CASSVSVNSYEQYF.